This entry concerns a single TCR beta chain. Original analysis: Amplification of reference gene primers was used by the study to estimate nucleated cell counts. Assay used: immunoSEQ multiplex PCR; TCRdb lists only in-frame clones, some missing. The DNA gave D and trimming, while V, J and clone size come from that table. The data show 150,000 to 250,000 clones, roughly 90% seen once. Ages ranged from 18 to 89 years, with residence in around 24 US areas. This sample is drawn from a study of blood T cell repertoires in COVID-19. The sequence derives from a woman under 40 who had recovered from COVID-19. Sequencing input: PBMCs or T cells enriched from blood (not recorded which).

The CDR3 protein is CASSALAGGNTIYF. The CDR3, as DNA: TGTGCCAGCAGCGCCCTGGCTGGTGGAAACACCATATATTTT. V and J are TRBV9 and TRBJ1-3; unclear D gene. Between the trimmed V and J ends, which lost 3 bases and 3 bases, there was a span of 10 bases. The CDR3 has 14 amino acids. The germline CDR1 and CDR2 sequences are SGDLS and YYNGEE.